A selection of T cell receptor beta chains follows, all from one sample in a study of Ad26.COV2.S vaccination and SARS-CoV-2 variants. Profiling relied on immunoSEQ multiplex PCR, and the TCRdb table lists in-frame clones only, not all of them. The data hold some 480,000 clones, with 70% to 90% observed a single time. This material consisted of peripheral blood, taken in a trial of Ad26.COV2.S vaccine versus placebo. These receptors came from a person aged 18-65 years who received the Ad26.COV2.S COVID-19 vaccine or a placebo. CDR3s include the opening cysteine and the closing phenylalanine or tryptophan. A D gene is named only where the DNA matches it firmly. For some rows the clone size is stated as once, few or many, or as a class when expanded; others skip it.

clone_size j_call v_call d_call cdr3_length cdr3_aa cdr3_nt
NA TRBJ2-1 TRBV5-1 TRBD2 16 CASSFTTSGIGNEQFF TGCGCCAGCAGCTTTACGACTAGCGGGATAGGAAATGAGCAGTTCTTC
NA TRBJ1-1 TRBV9 NA 13 CASSAGGTREAFF TGTGCCAGCAGCGCCGGCGGGACAAGGGAAGCTTTCTTT
NA TRBJ2-7 TRBV18 TRBD2 16 CASSPNVAGLGYEQYF TGTGCCAGCTCACCCAATGTAGCGGGACTGGGTTACGAGCAGTACTTC
NA TRBJ2-6 TRBV29-1 NA 15 CSVHVPISGANVLTF TGCAGCGTCCATGTCCCCATCTCTGGGGCCAACGTCCTGACTTTC
NA TRBJ1-6 TRBV28 TRBD1 15 CASSLSTGPNSPLHF TGTGCCAGCAGCCTTTCGACAGGGCCCAATTCACCCCTCCACTTT
once TRBJ1-4 TRBV7-2 NA 14 CASSLGRAAEKLFF TGTGCCAGCAGCTTAGGCAGGGCGGCTGAAAAACTGTTTTTT
NA TRBJ1-2 TRBV11-3 NA 15 CASSQWQGFNYGYTF TGTGCCAGCAGCCAATGGCAGGGCTTTAACTATGGCTACACCTTC
many TRBJ1-5 TRBV4-2 NA 14 CASSQDLENQPQHF TGTGCCAGCAGCCAAGATCTGGAAAATCAGCCCCAGCATTTT
NA TRBJ1-2 TRBV19 NA 13 CASSIVAFHGYTF TGTGCCAGTAGTATAGTGGCATTTCACGGCTACACCTTC
NA TRBJ1-2 TRBV3-1/TRBV3-2 NA 12 CASSQGPYGYTF TGTGCCAGCAGCCAAGGGCCATATGGCTACACCTTC
NA TRBJ1-3 TRBV5-1 TRBD1 15 CASSLEGAAGNTIYF TGCGCCAGCAGCTTGGAGGGGGCGGCTGGAAACACCATATATTTT
NA TRBJ1-1 TRBV28 NA 14 CASSPHSLNTEAFF TGTGCCAGCAGTCCCCACAGTTTGAACACTGAAGCTTTCTTT
NA TRBJ2-1 TRBV20-1 TRBD1 10 CSAWDSTVVF TGCAGTGCTTGGGACAGTACGGTAGTCTTC
NA TRBJ2-7 TRBV7-8 TRBD1 15 CASSPTGTGVARQYF TGTGCCAGCAGCCCGACCGGGACAGGGGTCGCTCGGCAGTACTTC
NA TRBJ2-6 TRBV4-2 NA 16 CASSQDGASGANVLTF TGTGCCAGCAGCCAAGATGGAGCCTCTGGGGCCAACGTCCTGACTTTC
NA TRBJ2-1 TRBV6-5 TRBD2 15 CASSRLAGGLDEQFF TGTGCCAGCAGCCGCCTAGCGGGAGGGCTGGATGAGCAGTTCTTC
once TRBJ2-2 TRBV9 NA 15 CASSVERMNTGELFF TGTGCCAGCAGCGTAGAACGGATGAACACCGGGGAGCTGTTTTTT
few TRBJ2-7 TRBV12-3/TRBV12-4 NA 12 CASSLGTGEQYF TGTGCCAGCAGCCTCGGGACTGGCGAGCAGTACTTC
NA TRBJ2-5 TRBV9 TRBD2 17 CASSVGFSGRGQETQYF TGTGCCAGCAGCGTAGGTTTTAGCGGGAGGGGGCAAGAGACCCAGTACTTC
NA TRBJ2-4 TRBV2 NA 13 CASTGGLGDIQYF TGTGCCAGCACCGGCGGCCTAGGAGACATTCAGTACTTC
NA TRBJ2-5 TRBV7-2 TRBD1 15 CASSSGQGIQETQYF TGTGCCAGCAGTTCCGGACAGGGAATCCAAGAGACCCAGTACTTC
few TRBJ1-5 TRBV6-6 NA 15 CASSYGVGQNQPQHF TGTGCCAGCAGTTACGGAGTAGGACAGAATCAGCCCCAGCATTTT
NA TRBJ2-7 TRBV2 TRBD2 15 CASKGTREVAYEQYF TGTGCCAGCAAAGGGACGCGGGAGGTAGCCTACGAGCAGTACTTC
NA TRBJ1-5 TRBV6-2/TRBV6-3 NA 17 CASSPKRTGTLDQPQHF TGTGCCAGCAGTCCCAAAAGGACCGGGACTCTCGATCAGCCCCAGCATTTT
NA TRBJ2-7 TRBV6-2/TRBV6-3 TRBD1 14 CASSYAQGGLEQYF TGTGCCAGCAGTTACGCCCAAGGGGGCCTCGAGCAGTACTTC
few TRBJ1-6 TRBV28 NA 14 CASRESSYNSPLHF TGTGCCAGCAGAGAGAGCTCCTATAATTCACCCCTCCACTTT
NA TRBJ2-3 TRBV30 NA 18 CAWTRGLAARLGGDTQYF TGTGCCTGGACCCGGGGCTTAGCGGCTCGACTCGGGGGAGATACGCAGTATTTT
NA TRBJ2-7 TRBV27 TRBD2 12 CATGRGKNEQYF TGTGCCACCGGGAGGGGGAAAAACGAGCAGTACTTC
NA TRBJ2-5 TRBV7-2 TRBD2 14 CASSELAGRGTQYF TGTGCCAGCAGCGAACTAGCGGGGAGGGGGACCCAGTACTTC
once TRBJ2-3 TRBV5-1 NA 11 CASSVTDTQYF TGCGCCAGCAGCGTCACAGATACGCAGTATTTT
NA TRBJ2-3 TRBV7-3 NA 16 CASSLLGPLHTDTQYF TGTGCCAGCAGCTTGTTAGGGCCGCTCCACACAGATACGCAGTATTTT
NA TRBJ2-7 TRBV25-1 NA 13 CASSESGIHEQYF TGTGCCAGCAGTGAATCTGGGATTCACGAGCAGTACTTC
NA TRBJ2-1 TRBV7-2 TRBD2 18 CASSSGTSGRAAYNEQFF TGTGCCAGCAGCTCCGGGACTAGCGGGAGGGCCGCCTACAATGAGCAGTTCTTC
NA TRBJ1-3 TRBV9 NA 16 CASSVGHTGPGNTIYF TGTGCCAGCAGCGTAGGGCATACAGGGCCGGGAAACACCATATATTTT
NA TRBJ1-4 TRBV30 NA 15 CAWSSSTGVNEKLFF TGTGCCTGGAGTTCTTCGACAGGCGTTAATGAAAAACTGTTTTTT
NA TRBJ2-2 TRBV7-2 NA 17 CASSPRRGLANTGELFF TGTGCCAGCAGCCCCAGGAGGGGACTCGCGAACACCGGGGAGCTGTTTTTT
NA TRBJ2-1 TRBV6-5 NA 14 CASRGNPMFNEQFF TGTGCCAGCAGGGGGAACCCAATGTTCAATGAGCAGTTCTTC
NA TRBJ1-4 TRBV19 NA 12 CASSSGTSKLFF TGTGCCAGTAGCTCCGGGACTTCGAAACTGTTTTTT
NA TRBJ1-4 TRBV7-3 NA 16 CASSTPDSTTDAKLFF TGTGCCAGCAGCACCCCCGACAGTACCACGGATGCAAAACTGTTTTTT
few TRBJ2-7 TRBV29-1 NA 12 CSVPGLLGEQYF TGCAGCGTCCCTGGACTGTTGGGCGAGCAGTACTTC
NA TRBJ1-1 TRBV19 TRBD1 14 CASRNTGAGTEAFF TGTGCCAGTAGAAACACAGGGGCGGGCACTGAAGCTTTCTTT
NA TRBJ2-3 TRBV6-5 TRBD2 15 CASRREREGTDTQYF TGTGCCAGCAGACGGGAGCGGGAGGGCACAGATACGCAGTATTTT
few TRBJ2-1 TRBV27 NA 13 CASSIPGANEQFF TGTGCCAGCAGTATCCCAGGAGCCAATGAGCAGTTCTTC
NA TRBJ1-1 TRBV7-9 NA 14 CASSRRLPSPEAFF TGTGCCAGCAGCCGGAGGCTGCCCAGCCCTGAAGCTTTCTTT
NA TRBJ2-3 TRBV7-3 NA 14 CASSLGGHTDTQYF TGTGCCAGCAGCTTAGGGGGCCACACAGATACGCAGTATTTT
NA TRBJ2-7 TRBV2 NA 11 CASEQGNEQYF TGTGCCAGCGAACAAGGCAACGAGCAGTACTTC
NA TRBJ1-2 TRBV7-8 TRBD1 14 CASSPTGTNYGYTF TGTGCCAGCAGCCCGACAGGGACCAACTATGGCTACACCTTC
NA TRBJ2-3 TRBV6-6 NA 11 CASLRTDTQYF TGTGCCAGCCTTAGAACAGATACGCAGTATTTT
NA TRBJ2-7 TRBV24-1 NA 12 CATRQGNYEQYF TGTGCCACCAGGCAAGGGAACTACGAGCAGTACTTC
NA TRBJ2-7 TRBV6-1 TRBD2 18 CASSEVLLLAGVRNEQYF TGTGCCAGCAGTGAGGTCTTATTACTAGCGGGAGTTCGAAACGAGCAGTACTTC
once TRBJ1-4 TRBV28 TRBD1 15 CASSFNQGAREKLFF TGTGCCAGCAGTTTTAACCAGGGGGCTAGGGAAAAACTGTTTTTT
NA TRBJ1-3 TRBV2 NA 16 CASSLVRANSGNTIYF TGTGCCAGCAGTCTGGTACGCGCAAACTCTGGAAACACCATATATTTT
NA TRBJ1-2 TRBV5-1 NA 16 CASSLDAGDSNYGYTF TGCGCCAGCAGCTTAGACGCAGGGGACTCTAACTATGGCTACACCTTC
once TRBJ1-2 TRBV6-5 TRBD1 15 CASSQRTGGAYGYTF TGTGCCAGCAGTCAGCGGACAGGGGGAGCCTATGGCTACACCTTC